Following are 22 T cell receptor beta chains from one sample sequenced in a study of cytomegalovirus exposure and HLA in healthy donors. The study ran its PCR with 60 Vbeta and 13 Jbeta primers. The data were produced by immunoSEQ multiplex PCR, yet TCRdb's version contains in-frame clones alone and is incomplete. The sample consists of roughly 140,000 clones, about 75% of them appearing once. What was sequenced was PBMCs. These receptors came from a male donor in good health and CMV-seronegative.

J is TRBJ2-3 and V is TRBV30; 9 positions agree with TRBD1. J gave up 0 bases and V 0 bases, and 4 bases lay outside the gene matches. The CDR3 totals 16 residues. The germline gives CDR1 GTSNPN, CDR2 SVGIG (reference sequence). CDR3 amino acids: CAWSVRDRASTDTQYF. The CDR3 DNA sequence: TGTGCCTGGAGTGTACGGGACAGGGCTAGCACAGATACGCAGTATTTT.

This clone has only a few counts. The chain joins TRBV15 to TRBJ2-7; weak D call: TRBD1 (7 bases). CDR1 and CDR2 (germline): LNHNV, YYDKDF (reference sequence). V was cut by 5 bases and J by 4 bases, with 18 bases left in between. This CDR3 has 15 residues. The DNA of the CDR3 is TGTGCCACCAGCCCACGGACAGGAGGGGGTTACGAGCAGTACTTC. Protein sequence: CATSPRTGGGYEQYF.

The chain employs TRBV2 and TRBJ1-1; D possibly corresponds to TRBD1 (6 bases). The V gene's germline CDR1 is SNHLY and CDR2 FYNNEI. V dropped 10 bases and J dropped 0 bases, with 12 bases sitting between them. This CDR3 is 13 amino acids long. The CDR3 protein is CATYRDMNTEAFF. The CDR3 nucleotides are TGTGCCACTTACAGGGATATGAACACTGAAGCTTTCTTT. Drawing the rest from reference TRBV2 and TRBJ1-1, the complete variable domain is EPEVTQTPSHQVTQMGQEVILRCVPISNHLYFYWYRQILGQKVEFLVSFYNNEISEKSEIFDDQFSVERPDGSNFTLKIRSTKLEDSAMYFCATYRDMNTEAFFGQGTRLTVV.

This clone was detected once. J is TRBJ1-2 and V is TRBV19; possibly TRBD1 for D (6 bases). CDR1 and CDR2 (germline): LNHDA, SQIVND (reference sequence). The CDR3 is 13 amino acids. V was trimmed by 5 bases and J by 7 bases, leaving 14 bases between them. In DNA, the CDR3 is TGTGCCAGTAGTCCCCAAACAGGGACTGGCTACACCTTC. Protein sequence: CASSPQTGTGYTF.

The V and J genes are TRBV4-3 and TRBJ1-2; TRBD1 might be the D (5 bases). Germline CDR1 LGHNA, CDR2 YSLEER. There are 15 residues in the CDR3. Trimming shortened V by 0 bases and J by 1 base, and 9 bases separated the two germline ends. The CDR3 DNA is TGCGCCAGCAGCCAAGATTGGAGGGGTAACTATGGCTACACCTTC. It yields the protein CASSQDWRGNYGYTF.

CDR3 DNA: TGTGCCAGCAGTCAAGGATCCTCGGGGGGGGAAAAACTGTTTTTT. Translating it yields CASSQGSSGGEKLFF. This sequence joins TRBV25-1 and TRBJ1-4; possible D gene TRBD1, 5 bases. This CDR3 comprises 15 residues. V was shortened by 5 bases and J by 8 bases, with 18 bases between the two germline ends. Germline lookup yields CDR1 MGHDK and CDR2 SYGVNS.

This sequence joins TRBV9 and TRBJ2-2, with 8 bases matching TRBD2. The germline V gene has CDR1 SGDLS and CDR2 YYNGEE. The CDR3 spans 15 residues. The junction had 3 bases not matched to a gene; V was cut back by 0 bases and J by 5 bases. CDR3 coding DNA: TGTGCCAGCAGCGTAGTCGGGACTAGTACCGGGGAGCTGTTTTTT. Translation gives CASSVVGTSTGELFF.

The V and J genes are TRBV5-1 and TRBJ1-4; 10 bases map to TRBD1. Germline V gives CDR1 SGHRS, CDR2 YFSETQ. This CDR3 is 14 amino acids long. V shed 3 bases and J 8 bases; nucleotides not matched to a gene: 4. CDR3 DNA: TGCGCCAGCAGCTCCGGACAGGGGGAAGAAAAACTGTTTTTT. Translated: CASSSGQGEEKLFF.

The rearrangement links TRBV29-1 to TRBJ1-2; the D is unclear. This CDR3 is built from 11 residues. The V gene's germline CDR1 is SQVTM and CDR2 ANQGSEA. Trimming took 4 bases from V and 5 from J, leaving 8 bases between them. The CDR3 DNA reads TGCAGCGTTGTTACAGAATATGGCTACACCTTC. Protein product: CSVVTEYGYTF.

Points on this clone: Other nucleotide sequences from this sample produce the same CDR3. This rearrangement joins TRBV9 to TRBJ2-3; TRBD2 matches 7 bases. Trimming cost V 0 bases and J 3 bases; bases outside gene matches: 1. CDR1 SGDLS and CDR2 YYNGEE come from the germline V gene. This CDR3 comprises 14 residues. DNA of the CDR3: TGTGCCAGCAGCGTAGTGGGAGGGACAGATACGCAGTATTTT. It is translated as CASSVVGGTDTQYF.

This chain links TRBV14 with TRBJ2-7; a possible D gene is TRBD1 (6 bases). Trimming took 3 bases from V and 3 from J, leaving 18 bases between them. Per the germline V gene, CDR1 is SGHDN and CDR2 is FVKESK. CDR3 length: 16 residues. CDR3 DNA sequence: TGTGCCAGCAGCCACCTCGACACCTGGGGGCACTACGAGCAGTACTTC. Amino acids: CASSHLDTWGHYEQYF.

This clone has more than one count but fewer than ten. The gene calls are TRBV18 and TRBJ1-1, with D maybe TRBD1 (6 bases). V was shortened by 4 bases and J by 3 bases, with 12 bases between the two germline ends. Germline V gene data show CDR1 as KGHSH and CDR2 as LQKENI. CDR3 size: 14 residues. CDR3 sequence (DNA): TGTGCCAGCTCACTAATCAGGGGCTACACTGAAGCTTTCTTT. The encoded protein is CASSLIRGYTEAFF.

This clone was counted once. The chain has TRBV11-2 and TRBJ2-7; 8 positions match TRBD1. V lost 4 bases, J lost 2 bases, and 4 bases stayed unmatched. There are 14 residues in the CDR3. Germline lookup yields CDR1 SGHAT and CDR2 FQNNGV. The CDR3 nucleotides are TGTGCCAGCAGCTACGGACAGGGCGCCTACGAGCAGTACTTC. This sequence encodes CASSYGQGAYEQYF.

The chain links TRBV29-1 to TRBJ1-2; tentatively, D is TRBD1 (5 bases). The germline V gene has CDR1 SQVTM and CDR2 ANQGSEA. This CDR3 comprises 12 residues. Trimming shortened V by 6 bases and J by 4 bases, and 12 bases separated the two germline ends. This CDR3 reads CSVEDKFYGYTF. As DNA, the CDR3 is TGCAGCGTAGAGGACAAGTTCTATGGCTACACCTTC. Complete variable domain (other parts from reference TRBV29-1 and TRBJ1-2): SAVISQKPSRDICQRGTSLTIQCQVDSQVTMMFWYRQQPGQSLTLIATANQGSEATYESGFVIDKFPISRPNLTFSTLTVSNMSPEDSSIYLCSVEDKFYGYTFGSGTRLTVV.

The rearrangement links TRBV21-1 to TRBJ2-5; TRBD1 reflects the table's D call only, with no check against the DNA. The DNA end favors TRBJ2-7, so the J call may be wrong. TRBV21-1 is given as a pseudogene. The CDR3 sequence is 13 residues long. The CDR3 DNA follows: TGTGCCAGCAGGCAGGGGATGAAGGACGAGCAGTACTTC. This codes for CASRQGMKDEQYF.

V usage is TRBV7-9 and J usage is TRBJ2-2; maybe TRBD1 (6 bases). This CDR3 has 15 amino acids. Trimming took 5 bases from V and 0 from J, leaving 10 bases between them. Germline V lookup: CDR1 SEHNR, CDR2 FQNEAQ (reference sequence). The CDR3 DNA reads TGTGCCAGCAGCCCCGGGACACCGAACACCGGGGAGCTGTTTTTT. It codes for CASSPGTPNTGELFF.

A single count supports this clone. The rearrangement joins TRBV21-1 to TRBJ1-2; no DNA check was done on the table's D call, TRBD1. TRBV21-1 is reported as a pseudogene. This CDR3 comprises 11 residues. Written as DNA, the CDR3 is TGTGCCGGCGACAGGGATATACCATACACCTTC. It translates to CAGDRDIPYTF.

The chain carries TRBV9 and TRBJ1-5; D is unresolved. The V end was cut by 3 bases, the J end by 3 bases, with 13 bases between. This CDR3 spans 15 amino acids. CDR1 and CDR2 (germline): SGDLS, YYNGEE. The CDR3 loop is CASSADGLPNQPQHF. The CDR3 DNA follows: TGTGCCAGCAGCGCGGATGGACTGCCCAATCAGCCCCAGCATTTT.

The genes are TRBV2 and TRBJ2-1; tentatively, D is TRBD1 (6 bases). The V end was cut by 6 bases, the J end by 9 bases, with 15 bases between. CDR1 and CDR2 from the germline V gene are SNHLY and FYNNEI. The CDR3 is 13 residues long. The CDR3 protein is CASSVRQDSEQFF. The CDR3 DNA follows: TGTGCCAGCAGCGTCAGACAGGATAGTGAGCAGTTCTTC.

The rearrangement joins TRBV27 to TRBJ2-5; TRBD1 matches at 10 bases. The J call may be wrong; the DNA end is better matched by TRBJ2-7. The CDR3 length is 15 residues. Germline CDR1 MNHEY, CDR2 SMNVEV (reference sequence). CDR3 sequence: CASRFTGQGNHEQYF. For the CDR3, the DNA is TGTGCCAGCAGATTTACGGGACAGGGGAACCACGAGCAGTACTTC.

This clone was seen a handful of times. Other nucleotide sequences in the sample specify the same CDR3. J is TRBJ2-6 and V is TRBV5-4, with D perhaps TRBD2 (5 bases). The CDR3 loop spans 17 amino acids. Per the germline V gene, CDR1 is SGHNT and CDR2 is YYREEE (reference sequence). V was trimmed by 2 bases and J by 0 bases, leaving 12 bases between them. The CDR3 bases are TGTGCCAGCAGCTTCGGAGGACGGAGCTCTGGGGCCAACGTCCTGACTTTC. It translates to CASSFGGRSSGANVLTF. Looking up the rest from reference TRBV5-4 and TRBJ2-6 gives the full variable domain: ETGVTQSPTHLIKTRGQQVTLRCSSQSGHNTVSWYQQALGQGPQFIFQYYREEENGRGNFPPRFSGLQFPNYSSELNVNALELDDSALYLCASSFGGRSSGANVLTFGAGSRLTVL.

J is TRBJ2-5 and V is TRBV4-1; 7 bases are shared with TRBD1. Germline trimming cut 2 bases from V and 1 base from J; bases unmatched to any gene: 10. This CDR3 comprises 17 residues. Germline V gene data show CDR1 as MGHRA and CDR2 as YSYEKL. The CDR3 loop reads CASSQSVRGRGQETQYF. DNA for the CDR3: TGCGCCAGCAGCCAATCGGTCAGGGGGAGAGGCCAAGAGACCCAGTACTTC.